This TCR beta chain was observed in a study of T cell changes during pregnancy in multiple sclerosis. The data were produced by immunoSEQ multiplex PCR, yet TCRdb's version contains in-frame clones alone and is incomplete. The sample has 20,000 to 25,000 clones; 86% are singletons. Trimming removed 8 bases from V and 7 bases from J, with 18 bases in between. The CDR3 is made up of 14 amino acids. The germline V gene has CDR1 MDHEN and CDR2 SYDVKM. The sequences come from CD8+ T cells from peripheral blood mononuclear cells, collected in the first trimester of pregnancy. The sequence derives from a female donor in good health, enrolled as a control in a pregnancy study. J is TRBJ1-5 and V is TRBV28; maybe TRBD1 (5 bases). The CDR3 sequence: CASPGRSGGQPQHF. The CDR3 bases are TGTGCCAGCCCGGGACGGTCGGGGGGGCAGCCCCAGCATTTT.